This TCR beta chain emerged from a study of T cells in Graves' hyperthyroidism and ophthalmopathy. Background on the study: Initial diagnosis, before any treatment, was when peripheral blood was collected.

RNA transcripts were the template for amplifying TCR beta CDR3 regions. HTBI primers were employed in a first-round RT-PCR of the TCR CDR3. TCRdb passed the multiplex PCR reads through MiXCR, listing each CDR3 protein once. The sample consists of under 300,000 distinct CDR3 sequences, around 15% of them appearing once. Study findings and constraints: Blood also showed most of the thyroid clonotypes that were expanded above 0.001.

This clonotype was recorded many times. Its cognate antigen is unknown. The CDR3 sequence is 14 residues long. The V end lost 6 bases, the J end lost 6 bases, and 17 bases lay between the germline ends. The germline gives CDR1 MDHEN, CDR2 SYDVKM. Diagnosing involved the use of clinical symptoms, serum thyroxine and TRAb, thyroid ultrasound and orbital computed tomography. The gene calls are TRBV28 and TRBJ1-1, with D tentatively TRBD1 (6 bases). Sequenced input: blood. This sequence originates from a woman between 50 and 59 years old with Graves' hyperthyroidism that later progressed to Graves' ophthalmopathy. CDR3 bases: TGTGCCAGCAGGACTTTTCAGGGGTCTCCTGAAGCTTTCTTT. Translated: CASRTFQGSPEAFF.